What follows is one TCR beta chain and its context. Generated by immunoSEQ multiplex PCR, the TCRdb table keeps only in-frame clones and is missing some. This table holds nearly 110,000 clones, less than 80% found once. The sample is drawn from a study of blood T cell repertoires in COVID-19. Study context: Whether acute or convalescent, the COVID-19 samples came from the United States, Italy and Spain.

The sequence was obtained from a man older than 75 with COVID-19, enrolled during active disease. Sequenced: peripheral blood.

The CDR3 DNA reads as TGCGCCAGCAGCTCCCCGCCCTTCGACAGGTTAGGCTTGAACACTGAAGCTTTCTTT. Protein sequence: CASSSPPFDRLGLNTEAFF. The rearrangement links TRBV5-1 to TRBJ1-1; TRBD1 is a possible D gene (6 bases). V lost 3 bases and J 0 bases, leaving 24 bases between the germline ends. The germline gives CDR1 SGHRS, CDR2 YFSETQ. This CDR3 has 19 residues.